This note documents a single TCR beta chain sequence. These data belong to a study of blood T cell repertoires in COVID-19. Overall study context: Sites across the United States, Italy and Spain contributed samples from acute and convalescent COVID-19. T cells, B-cell-depleted T cells, or PBMCs supplied cDNA or gDNA.

V was clipped by 1 base and J by 10 bases; unmatched bases: 4. The length of the CDR3 is 15 residues. In germline, CDR1 is LGHNA, CDR2 YNFKEQ. In the authors' methods: The assay estimated nucleated cells by amplifying reference gene primers. Clones were sequenced by immunoSEQ multiplex PCR, and TCRdb holds only the in-frame ones, with some missing. Clonal size and the V and J genes are those of that table, whereas D and trimming came from the DNA. The data show some 11,000 clones, 87% seen once. The specimen sequenced was peripheral blood. The receptor comes from a man aged 25-40 years with active or convalescent COVID-19. The V and J genes are TRBV4-2 and TRBJ2-1, with TRBD2 matching 13 bases. CDR3 nucleotides: TGTGCCAGCAGCCAAGCAACTAGCGGGGGGGGAGAGCAGTTCTTC. This sequence encodes CASSQATSGGGEQFF.